The 21 T cell receptor beta chains below come from one sample, sequenced in a study of T cell changes during pregnancy in multiple sclerosis (dated by TCRdb to between 2019 and 2020). Preparation of the library involved the immunoSEQ multiplex PCR assay. TCRdb mirrors the immuneACCESS table, restricted to in-frame sequences. Some clones are absent from its copies; in checked studies, under half trace to an unresolved V gene, and the reason for the others is unknown. The sample contains some 48,000 clones, roughly 94% of them found a single time. The ten largest clones represent 5.9% of the sample. Sample: CD8+ T cells from peripheral blood mononuclear cells, taken in the first trimester of pregnancy. The origin of the receptors is a female donor with multiple sclerosis, enrolled in a pregnancy study.

This clone was detected only once. The chain employs TRBV18 and TRBJ1-1; perhaps TRBD1 as D (5 bases). V lost 6 bases and J lost 5, with 19 bases in between. The CDR3 runs 15 residues. Per germline, CDR1 KGHSH and CDR2 LQKENI. The CDR3 sequence: CASSLVGGVGTEAFF. The CDR3 coding sequence is TGTGCCAGCTCTCTTGTGGGGGGTGTAGGAACTGAAGCTTTCTTT.

The gene calls are TRBV27 and TRBJ1-1; tentatively, D is TRBD1 (6 bases). The V gene's germline CDR1 is MNHEY and CDR2 SMNVEV (reference sequence). Deletions cut 3 bases from V and 0 bases from J, with 8 bases between. The CDR3 is made up of 14 amino acids. This CDR3 reads CASSLTGMNTEAFF. In DNA, the CDR3 is TGTGCCAGCAGTTTGACAGGAATGAACACTGAAGCTTTCTTT.

The genes are TRBV7-8 and TRBJ1-5, with D tentatively TRBD1 (5 bases). The germline V and J ends were trimmed by 0 bases and 5 bases, with 11 bases remaining between them. From germline, CDR1 is SGHVS and CDR2 FQNEAQ. The CDR3 is 15 residues long. The DNA of the CDR3 is TGTGCCAGCAGCTTAGCTTGGGGAGGGGATCAGCCCCAGCATTTT. Translated, it gives CASSLAWGGDQPQHF.

This sequence joins TRBV5-6 and TRBJ2-7; TRBD1 aligns across 10 bases. This CDR3 has 14 residues. V lost 4 bases and J lost 2; bases outside the gene matches: 3. The V gene's germline CDR1 is SGHDT and CDR2 YYEEEE. For the CDR3, the DNA is TGTGCCAGCAGCGACGGGACAGGGGCCTACGAGCAGTACTTC. Translation gives CASSDGTGAYEQYF.

A word on this clone: Different DNA sequences within this sample yield the same CDR3. This chain joins TRBV4-1 and TRBJ2-1; D may be TRBD2 (6 bases). CDR3 size: 13 residues. Trimming cost V 6 bases and J 7 bases, with 13 bases left between them. Germline values: CDR1 MGHRA, CDR2 YSYEKL. The CDR3 nucleotides are TGCGCCAGCAGTCGTGGTAGCGGTAATGAGCAGTTCTTC. This encodes CASSRGSGNEQFF.

The CDR3 sequence is CASSSLRGQGANGYTF. Here the CDR3 DNA reads TGTGCCAGCAGCTCCCTAAGGGGACAGGGGGCAAATGGCTACACCTTC. The chain uses TRBV11-3 and TRBJ1-2; the match to TRBD1 covers 12 bases. Germline lookup yields CDR1 SGHNT and CDR2 YENEEA. The CDR3 runs 16 residues. V dropped 4 bases and J dropped 6; count of bases not matched to a gene: 9.

V gene TRBV4-3 combines with J gene TRBJ2-3; a weak D match, TRBD2 (6 bases). Germline-derived CDR1 and CDR2 are LGHNA and YSLEER. V was clipped by 1 base and J by 4 bases, with 15 bases between them. This CDR3 contains 16 residues. The CDR3 DNA reads as TGCGCCAGCAGCCAAGGTCCCGGGAGAGAGTCAGATACGCAGTATTTT. It yields the protein CASSQGPGRESDTQYF.

The chain links TRBV2 to TRBJ1-2; possibly TRBD1 for D (5 bases). This CDR3 contains 12 residues. Between the trimmed V and J ends, which lost 5 bases and 2 bases, there was a span of 6 bases. Germline V gene lookup returns CDR1 SNHLY and CDR2 FYNNEI. In DNA, the CDR3 is TGTGCCAGCAGTCCAGGGAACTATGGCTACACCTTC. The encoded protein is CASSPGNYGYTF.

This rearrangement joins TRBV2 to TRBJ2-7, with 9 bases matching TRBD1. CDR3 size: 11 residues. After removal of 8 bases from V and 5 bases from J, the junction contained 1 base not matched to a gene. Germline V CDR1 and CDR2: SNHLY, FYNNEI. The CDR3 coding sequence is TGTGCCAGCGGGGACAGGGACGAGCAGTACTTC. It is translated as CASGDRDEQYF.

The rearrangement links TRBV7-6 to TRBJ2-2; 12 nucleotides agree with TRBD1. The CDR3 loop spans 17 amino acids. V lost 4 bases and J lost 4; bases outside the gene matches: 7. The germline CDR1 and CDR2 sequences are SGHVS and FNYEAQ. The CDR3 spells CASSSPGTGGLTGELFF. The CDR3 bases are TGTGCCAGCAGCTCCCCCGGGACAGGGGGCCTCACCGGGGAGCTGTTTTTT.

The chain is built from TRBV5-5 and TRBJ2-3; 8 bases line up with TRBD1. The CDR3 contains 17 residues. Germline lookup yields CDR1 SGHKS and CDR2 YYEKEE (reference sequence). V lost 2 bases to trimming and J lost 0 bases; unmatched junction nucleotides: 8. This chain's CDR3 is CASSFVSDRASTDTQYF. The DNA of the CDR3 is TGTGCCAGCAGCTTTGTCTCGGACAGGGCTAGCACAGATACGCAGTATTTT.

This chain links TRBV29-1 with TRBJ2-1; tentative D call: TRBD1 (6 bases). Germline V gene sequence: CDR1 SQVTM, CDR2 ANQGSEA. V lost 3 bases to trimming and J lost 6 bases, with 15 bases between them. CDR3 length: 14 amino acids. The CDR3 is CSVDLSGRGNEQFF. As DNA, the CDR3 is TGCAGCGTTGATCTAAGCGGCAGGGGCAATGAGCAGTTCTTC.

This sequence joins TRBV6-1 and TRBJ1-5; a possible D gene is TRBD1 (5 bases). The length of the CDR3 is 13 residues. Trimming left V 7 bases short and J 4 bases short, with 11 bases between. Germline loops: CDR1 MNHNS, CDR2 SASEGT. CDR3 coding DNA: TGTGCCAGCATGACAGTCCGAAATCAGCCCCAGCATTTT. Its protein is CASMTVRNQPQHF.

The V and J genes are TRBV18 and TRBJ2-2, with D perhaps TRBD1 (5 bases). CDR1 KGHSH and CDR2 LQKENI come from the germline V gene. This CDR3 is 15 amino acids long. Trimming removed 4 bases at V and 1 base at J, with 10 bases between. CDR3 DNA: TGTGCCAGCTCACTACCGACAGTGAACACCGGGGAGCTGTTTTTT. Its translation is CASSLPTVNTGELFF. Filled out from reference TRBV18 and TRBJ2-2, the complete variable domain reads NAGVMQNPRHLVRRRGQEARLRCSPMKGHSHVYWYRQLPEEGLKFMVYLQKENIIDESGMPKERFSAEFPKEGPSILRIQQVVRGDSAAYFCASSLPTVNTGELFFGEGSRLTVL.

This chain uses TRBV25-1 with TRBJ2-5; TRBD2 is a possible D gene (6 bases). Germline V gene data show CDR1 as MGHDK and CDR2 as SYGVNS. CDR3 size: 14 residues. V dropped 6 bases and J dropped 5 bases, with 16 bases sitting between them. The CDR3 DNA reads TGTGCCAGCAGCCCCAAGGGAGGTCGCGAGACCCAGTACTTC. Amino acids: CASSPKGGRETQYF.

This rearrangement joins TRBV28 to TRBJ2-7; 9 nucleotides match TRBD1. The CDR3 covers 15 residues. After removal of 6 bases from V and 2 bases from J, the junction contained 8 bases not matched to a gene. The germline gives CDR1 MDHEN, CDR2 SYDVKM. CDR3 DNA sequence: TGTGCCAGCAGACTTATCCGGGACAGGGCCTACGAGCAGTACTTC. This encodes CASRLIRDRAYEQYF.

The chain employs TRBV5-1 and TRBJ1-1; D is undetermined. Germline assignment: CDR1 SGHRS and CDR2 YFSETQ. The CDR3 contains 15 residues. V lost 7 bases, J lost 1 base, and 17 bases lay in between. The CDR3 region is CASLESPDANTEAFF. Here the CDR3 DNA reads TGCGCCAGCCTAGAATCCCCCGATGCGAACACTGAAGCTTTCTTT. The variable domain in full, with the rest retrieved from reference TRBV5-1 and TRBJ1-1, is KAGVTQTPRYLIKTRGQQVTLSCSPISGHRSVSWYQQTPGQGLQFLFEYFSETQRNKGNFPGRFSGRQFSNSRSEMNVSTLELGDSALYLCASLESPDANTEAFFGQGTRLTVV.

The chain carries TRBV7-3 and TRBJ2-1; weak D call: TRBD2 (6 bases). This CDR3 comprises 17 residues. Germline V gives CDR1 SGHTA, CDR2 FQGTGA. V lost 3 bases, J lost 5 bases, and 20 bases lay in between. The CDR3 reads CASSFGAIAEPDNEQFF. The CDR3, as DNA: TGTGCCAGCAGCTTTGGCGCTATAGCGGAACCGGACAATGAGCAGTTCTTC.

This chain connects TRBV7-9 to TRBJ2-5; 9 bases match TRBD1. V lost 1 base and J lost 4; bases outside the gene matches: 4. Germline V gives CDR1 SEHNR, CDR2 FQNEAQ (reference sequence). This CDR3 is 15 amino acids long. CDR3 protein: CASSLGGQGRETQYF. DNA of the CDR3: TGTGCCAGCAGCTTAGGTGGACAGGGGAGAGAGACCCAGTACTTC. The full variable domain, with the rest looked up from reference TRBV7-9 and TRBJ2-5, is DTGVSQNPRHKITKRGQNVTFRCDPISEHNRLYWYRQTLGQGPEFLTYFQNEAQLEKSRLLSDRFSAERPKGSFSTLEIQRTEQGDSAMYLCASSLGGQGRETQYFGPGTRLLVL.

The rearrangement uses TRBV27 and TRBJ2-7, with 8 positions matching TRBD2. The ends lost 3 bases at V and 0 bases at J; junction bases unmatched: 4. There are 15 residues in the CDR3. Germline V gene data show CDR1 as MNHEY and CDR2 as SMNVEV (reference sequence). The CDR3 sequence: CASSLSGLASYEQYF. CDR3 coding DNA: TGTGCCAGCAGTTTGAGCGGACTAGCCTCCTACGAGCAGTACTTC.

The chain carries TRBV27 and TRBJ2-3; weak D call: TRBD1 (6 bases). The ends were cut back, 8 bases at V and 0 bases at J, with 12 bases in the middle. The germline V gene encodes CDR1 MNHEY and CDR2 SMNVEV (reference sequence). The CDR3 consists of 14 residues. The CDR3 here is CASRDRTSTDTQYF. The CDR3 DNA follows: TGTGCCAGCCGCGACAGGACTAGCACAGATACGCAGTATTTT.